This T cell receptor (beta chain) was obtained from a study of shared clonotypes between healthy human individuals (TCRdb year 2020). About the investigation overall: The cohort comprised a couple of women and three men aged 18 to 49 years. For each donor, CD4 naive and CD4 memory were each run on three plates, CD8 naive on two plates, and CD8 memory on one plate. To estimate repertoire size and how much clonotypes are shared between individuals, the study performed deep sequencing of blood TCR repertoires from about five healthy adults. Different laboratories and diverse techniques were used to prepare libraries and sequence TCR repertoires, to increase sequencing depth and limit assay-specific biases. Each donor's leukapheresis produced roughly between about 0.9 and 9.5 billion PBMCs. The investigation overall reported the following: Because the study included a small number of donors, the genetic and exposure-history diversity represented was limited. Clonotypes shared by all four sorted-subset donors showed higher generation probabilities than non-shared clonotypes. Pairwise subsampling indicated that sequencing depth was expected to affect the degree of clonotype sharing among donors. Around 5% of naive CD4, 3.5% of naive CD8, approximately 2.2% of memory CD4, and about 0.4% of memory CD8 clonotypes were shared across a few donors. Even with the large sequencing depth, rarefaction of the sorted-subset datasets indicated that sequencing was incomplete. Sampling was restricted to blood, and TCR repertoires in tissue are likely to differ from TCR repertoires in blood. Estimated clonotype richness was generally larger for naive than for memory subsets.

For the CD8 naive samples, CD45RO-negative cells were positively selected for CCR7, yielding a CD45RA+CCR7+ population from which TemRA cells were excluded. Donors were healthy HIV-negative adults with no recently reported acute infections or vaccinations. Every donor was a Caucasian adult residing in Nashville, Tennessee, USA. After blood collection by leukapheresis, PBMCs were isolated using Ficoll-Histopaque density gradient centrifugation and then cryopreserved in the vapor phase of liquid nitrogen. Purity and quantity of every magnetically sorted T cell population were checked by analytical flow cytometry. Genomic DNA was isolated from every sorted fraction and measured by UV absorbance on a Nanodrop 2000c. TCR CDR3 regions were amplified from genomic DNA by multiplex PCR using the deep immunoSEQ assay. Extracted genomic DNA from each cell subset was distributed evenly across all wells of several immunoSEQ 96-well plates, and each plate was treated as a replicate. For sorted subsets, roughly 200 ng of genomic DNA, equivalent to about 30,000 T cell genomes, went into each replicate PCR. Purified libraries were quantified with a Qubit 3.0 fluorometer, sized on a Bioanalyzer 2100, and re-quantified with the KAPA Library Quantification kit. A separate single-read 150-cycle Illumina NextSeq 550 flow cell was used to sequence each immunoSEQ 96-well plate. The source study handled its data this way. Because the immunoSEQ output held only junctional sequences and lacked quality scores, the filtering could not match the filtering applied to full-length reads. To assign V/J genes and CDR3, sequences were annotated against IMGT germline references using PyIR, a Python wrapper for IgBLAST v1.9. Any read was removed if the V/J assignment was weak (E-value above 1e-6), the CDR3 was missing, or the read contained stop codons, out-of-frame junctions, or ambiguous translated residues. V3J clonotypes were defined by identical inferred V gene, J gene, and CDR3 amino acid sequence. The percentage overlap between two repertoires was calculated by dividing the number of shared unique clonotypes by the size of the smaller repertoire. Repertoire richness was assessed with RTK rarefaction, the Chao1 estimator, and Recon v2.1 estimates of unobserved clonotypes. For all TCRbeta clonotypes obtained by the gDNA method from a few donors, generation probabilities were computed with OLGA. TCRdb stores this immuneACCESS table with in-frame sequences only. Part of the clones is absent; in the studies checked, under half of the shortfall reflects unresolved V genes, and no reason is known for the rest. V, J and clone size are those of that table, while D and trimming were read from the DNA. A total of 550,000 to 750,000 clones appear in this sample, 95% to 96% of them only once. Of the sample, approximately 0.1% falls within the top ten clones.

V loses 6 bases of germline sequence and J loses 6 bases, and the interval between the two ends is 19 bases. The CDR1 and CDR2 encoded by the germline V gene are SNHLY and FYNNEI. The CDR3, from cysteine to phenylalanine, totals 15 residues. Only the CDR3 portion is preserved as DNA: 45 bases, with reading frame beginning at the first base. Regarding this clone: The antigen it binds to is not known. No base qualities exist here, and no much larger clone lies one base off it.

The receptor's source is a woman younger than 45 in good health. The sequence joins TRBV2 to TRBJ2-3; TRBD2 is possibly the D segment (6 matching bases). Sequencing was done on a sample of naive CD8+ T cells sorted from blood. Taken with the paper, the label for cell subset or site translates to: CD45RA+CCR7+. The DNA sequence is given as TGTGCCAGCAGCCCCGGGACTTCTCACACGGATACGCAGTATTTT. It specifies CASSPGTSHTDTQYF.